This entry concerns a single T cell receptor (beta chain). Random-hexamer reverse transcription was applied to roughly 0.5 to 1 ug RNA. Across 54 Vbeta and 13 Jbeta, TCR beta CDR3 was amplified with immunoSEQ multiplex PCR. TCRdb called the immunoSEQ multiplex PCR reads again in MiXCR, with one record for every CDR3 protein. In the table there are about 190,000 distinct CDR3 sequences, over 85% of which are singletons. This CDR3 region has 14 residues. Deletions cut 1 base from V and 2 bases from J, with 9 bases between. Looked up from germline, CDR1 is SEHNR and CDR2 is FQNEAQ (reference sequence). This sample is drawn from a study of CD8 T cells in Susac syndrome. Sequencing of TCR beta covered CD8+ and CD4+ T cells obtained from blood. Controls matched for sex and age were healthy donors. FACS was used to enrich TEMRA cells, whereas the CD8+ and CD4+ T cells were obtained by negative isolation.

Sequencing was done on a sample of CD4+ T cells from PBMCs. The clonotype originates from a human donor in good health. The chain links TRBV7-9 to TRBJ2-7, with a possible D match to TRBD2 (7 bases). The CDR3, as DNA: TGTGCCAGCAGCTTAGAGGGGGGGGCCTACGAGCAGTACTTC. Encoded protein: CASSLEGGAYEQYF.